This T cell receptor beta chain was captured by sequencing in a study of CD8 T cells in ankylosing spondylitis. Study-level results: Earlier studies detected some motif variants in reactive arthritis synovial fluid and blood.

The CDR3 runs to 15 residues. The J segment lost 5 bases and the V segment lost 8 bases, leaving 12 bases of the junction unmatched. Germline V gene lookup returns CDR1 ENHRY and CDR2 SYGVKD. This clonotype was counted between two and nine times. The antigen remains undetermined. TCRdb reprocessed the 5' RACE reads with MiXCR, giving one entry per CDR3 protein. The sample includes a few hundred thousand distinct CDR3 sequences, 15% to 20% of them seen just once. Input material: blood, either unsorted or a sorted T cell fraction (not recorded which). The clonotype comes from a male donor with ankylosing spondylitis or in good health (not recorded which). This chain links TRBV10-3 with TRBJ2-1, with 7 bases matching TRBD2. CDR3 DNA: TGTGCCATCGGGGGTAGTGGCGGGAGTGACAATGAGCAGTTCTTC. As protein: CAIGGSGGSDNEQFF.